The 19 T cell receptor beta chains below come from one sample, sequenced in a study of T cells expressing NK-cell markers. TCRdb reanalyzed the 5' RACE reads and collapses them to one entry per CDR3 protein, without DNA. The sample features about 260,000 distinct CDR3 sequences, with roughly 4.2% in its top ten. Material: blood T cells: a sorted CD56 or NKG2C T cell subset, CD4+ or CD8+ T cells, or bulk PBMC T cells (not recorded which). The receptors derive from a woman between 18 and 75 years old in good health.

V is TRBV12-3 or TRBV12-4 and J is TRBJ2-1; the TCRdb D gene call, TRBD2, has no DNA to confirm it. The CDR3 length is 15 residues. The CDR3 spells CASSPRGGAYNEQFF.

The chain employs TRBV29-1 and TRBJ1-1. CDR3 length: 11 amino acids. Germline CDR1 SQVTM, CDR2 ANQGSEA. The CDR3 sequence: CSVSTNTEAFF.

The V gene is TRBV7-9, the J gene TRBJ2-5; TCRdb returns TRBD2, unconfirmable since there is no DNA. The germline V gene encodes CDR1 SEHNR and CDR2 FQNEAQ (reference sequence). CDR3 length: 16 residues. This CDR3 is CASSPPGLEYQETQYF.

The V and J genes are TRBV7-2 and TRBJ2-1. Germline CDR1 reads SGHTA; CDR2 reads FQGNSA. The CDR3 consists of 14 residues. CDR3 in amino acids: CASSLRTIYNEQFF. The variable domain in full, with the rest retrieved from reference TRBV7-2 and TRBJ2-1, is GAGVSQSPSNKVTEKGKDVELRCDPISGHTALYWYRQSLGQGLEFLIYFQGNSAPDKSGLPSDRFSAERTGGSVSTLTIQRTQQEDSAVYLCASSLRTIYNEQFFGPGTRLTVL.

The rearrangement links TRBV19 to TRBJ2-1. The germline V gene encodes CDR1 LNHDA and CDR2 SQIVND (reference sequence). The CDR3 covers 14 residues. Here the CDR3 reads CASFDRSLNNEQFF. The full variable domain, rest sourced from reference TRBV19 and TRBJ2-1, is DGGITQSPKYLFRKEGQNVTLSCEQNLNHDAMYWYRQDPGQGLRLIYYSQIVNDFQKGDIAEGYSVSREKKESFPLTVTSAQKNPTAFYLCASFDRSLNNEQFFGPGTRLTVL.

The genes are TRBV6-2 or TRBV6-3 and TRBJ2-7. The germline V gene has CDR1 MNHEY and CDR2 SVGEGT. The CDR3 sequence is 14 residues long. This CDR3 is CASSLATPSYEQYF.

The chain recombines TRBV20-1 with TRBJ2-5; the D call from TCRdb, TRBD2, cannot be confirmed without DNA. Germline V lookup: CDR1 DFQATT, CDR2 SNEGSKA (reference sequence). This CDR3 spans 19 amino acids. The CDR3 spells CSARDNRDGRGSLGETQYF.

This sequence joins TRBV6-1 and TRBJ2-5; no DNA is available, so the TRBD2 call from TCRdb remains unchecked. CDR1 is MNHNS and CDR2 is SASEGT in the germline V gene. This CDR3 contains 15 residues. CDR3 sequence reads: CASPGLAGSQETQYF.

The gene calls are TRBV13 and TRBJ2-5. From germline, CDR1 is PRHDT and CDR2 FYEKMQ (reference sequence). The length of the CDR3 is 12 residues. The CDR3 sequence: CASSAAMETQYF.

The chain links TRBV6-4 to TRBJ2-3; TCRdb reports TRBD1, a call that lacks DNA to check it against. This CDR3 is 16 amino acids long. Germline CDR1 reads MRHNA; CDR2 reads SNTAGT. CDR3: CASSDSWDRGTDTQYF.

The chain is built from TRBV12-3 or TRBV12-4 and TRBJ2-3; TCRdb indicates TRBD1, and absent DNA this call remains unverified. The CDR3 extends over 13 amino acids. CDR3 sequence reads: CASIGQGKDTQYF.

The chain joins TRBV2 to TRBJ1-1; TCRdb's D call of TRBD1 is untestable without DNA. Germline V lookup: CDR1 SNHLY, CDR2 FYNNEI. This CDR3 is 11 amino acids long. The CDR3 region is CASSPRVEAFF.

The V gene is TRBV15, the J gene TRBJ2-7. Germline CDR1 and CDR2: LNHNV and YYDKDF (reference sequence). The CDR3 is 12 residues long. The CDR3 here is CATSRDHYEQYF.

The chain employs TRBV5-1 and TRBJ2-3; the D call from TCRdb, TRBD2, cannot be confirmed without DNA. The CDR3 is made up of 18 amino acids. Germline V CDR1 and CDR2: SGHRS, YFSETQ. The CDR3 sequence: CASSFWGIGLAGTDTQYF.

This sequence joins TRBV9 and TRBJ2-3; the TRBD1 assignment by TCRdb is unverifiable without DNA. The CDR3 has 16 amino acids. Germline V gene data show CDR1 as SGDLS and CDR2 as YYNGEE. This CDR3 is CASSVRPRGSTDTQYF.

The rearrangement links TRBV20-1 to TRBJ2-5; the TCRdb call, TRBD1, lacks DNA for checking. CDR3 length equals 17 residues. Germline V CDR1 and CDR2: DFQATT, SNEGSKA (reference sequence). The CDR3 loop reads CSASGVSGGPGRETQYF.

CDR3 protein: CANQGQLLAFSYNEQFF. This chain connects TRBV6-2 or TRBV6-3 to TRBJ2-1; TCRdb lists TRBD1, though no DNA is available to test this call. The CDR3 is 17 amino acids. CDR1 MNHEY and CDR2 SVGEGT come from the germline V gene.

This chain uses TRBV5-1 with TRBJ1-1; TCRdb's assignment of TRBD1 cannot be checked, as there is no DNA. Per germline, CDR1 SGHRS and CDR2 YFSETQ. The CDR3 runs to 14 residues. CDR3 amino acids: CASSLRAGLTEAFF.

The chain recombines TRBV11-2 with TRBJ2-1; TCRdb's D call, TRBD1, is unchecked because there is no DNA. The CDR3 consists of 15 residues. Germline-derived CDR1 and CDR2 are SGHAT and FQNNGV. This CDR3 reads CASSLAGANYNEQFF.